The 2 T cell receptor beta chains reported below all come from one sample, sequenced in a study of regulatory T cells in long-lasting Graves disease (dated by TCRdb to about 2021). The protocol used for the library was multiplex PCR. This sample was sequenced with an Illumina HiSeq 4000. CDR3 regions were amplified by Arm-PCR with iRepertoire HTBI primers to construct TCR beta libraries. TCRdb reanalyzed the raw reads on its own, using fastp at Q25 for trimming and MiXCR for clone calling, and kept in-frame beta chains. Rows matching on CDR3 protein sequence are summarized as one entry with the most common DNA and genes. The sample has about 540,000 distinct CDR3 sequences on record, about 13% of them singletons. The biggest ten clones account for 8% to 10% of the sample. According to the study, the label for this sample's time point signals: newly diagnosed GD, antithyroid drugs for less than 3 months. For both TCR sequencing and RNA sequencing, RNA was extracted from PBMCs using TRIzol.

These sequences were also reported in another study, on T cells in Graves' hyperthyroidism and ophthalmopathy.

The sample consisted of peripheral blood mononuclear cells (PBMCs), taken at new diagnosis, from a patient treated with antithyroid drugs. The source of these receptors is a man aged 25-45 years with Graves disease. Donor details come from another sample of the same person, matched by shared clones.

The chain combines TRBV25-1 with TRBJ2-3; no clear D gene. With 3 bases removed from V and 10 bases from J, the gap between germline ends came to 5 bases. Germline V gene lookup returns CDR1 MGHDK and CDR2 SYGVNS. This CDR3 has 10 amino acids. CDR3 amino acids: CASSDGSQYF. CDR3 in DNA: TGTGCCAGCAGTGATGGGTCGCAGTATTTT.

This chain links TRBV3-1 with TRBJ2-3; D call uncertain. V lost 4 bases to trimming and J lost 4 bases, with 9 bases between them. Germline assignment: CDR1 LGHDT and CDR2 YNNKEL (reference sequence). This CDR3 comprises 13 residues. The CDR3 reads CASSRRVSDTQYF. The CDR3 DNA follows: TGTGCCAGCAGCCGCCGTGTATCAGATACGCAGTATTTT.